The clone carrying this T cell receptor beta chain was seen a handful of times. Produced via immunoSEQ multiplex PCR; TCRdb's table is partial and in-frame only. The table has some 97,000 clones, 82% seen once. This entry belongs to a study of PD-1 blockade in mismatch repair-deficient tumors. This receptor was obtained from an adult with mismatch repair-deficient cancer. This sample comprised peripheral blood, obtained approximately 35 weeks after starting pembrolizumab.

The CDR3 spells CASSTMGIASNQPQHF. CDR3 bases: TGTGCCAGCAGCACCATGGGTATAGCCAGCAATCAGCCCCAGCATTTT. V is TRBV7-2 and J is TRBJ1-5; D is ambiguous. The V end lost 5 bases, the J end lost 1 base, and 15 bases lay between the germline ends. Germline CDR1 and CDR2: SGHTA and FQGNSA. The CDR3 runs to 16 residues.